This T cell receptor beta chain was sequenced during a study of beta chain features in type 1 diabetes. The CDR3 is 11 residues long. Germline lookup yields CDR1 SQVTM and CDR2 ANQGSEA. Trimming stripped 8 bases from V and 7 bases from J, with 12 bases between. The study reverse transcribed the entire isolated RNA, so it sequenced expressed TCRB transcripts. TCRdb's copy holds only in-frame clones and misses some; the assay was immunoSEQ multiplex PCR. The sample holds approximately 400,000 clones, roughly 16% seen once. The chain uses TRBV29-1 and TRBJ2-1; no clear D. Input material: naive CD4+ T cells from blood. The receptor comes from a woman aged 18-29 years in good health. CDR3 protein: CSSVFLNEQFF. The CDR3 DNA reads TGCAGCTCGGTATTTTTAAATGAGCAGTTCTTC.